This is a list of T cell receptor beta chains from one sample in a study of shared clonotypes between healthy human individuals. Some clones are missing from TCRdb's copy, which holds only in-frame ones; the method was immunoSEQ multiplex PCR. The sample carries 180,000 or so clones, 85% to 95% recorded once. Specimen: naive CD4+ T cells sorted from blood. Receptors originate from a woman aged 30 to 39 in good health. Each CDR3 is given with its conserved first and last residue. The D gene is left open where the match is weak. Not all rows give a size; the values are once, few, many and, for expanded clones, a class.

D gene	V gene	J gene	clone size	CDR3 protein	CDR3 DNA
.	TRBV5-1	TRBJ2-2	.	CASSFRQQNPGELFF	TGCGCCAGCAGCTTTAGACAGCAGAACCCCGGGGAGCTGTTTTTT
TRBD1	TRBV9	TRBJ1-2	.	CATTSGTGNGYTF	TGTGCCACTACTTCCGGGACAGGTAACGGCTACACCTTC
.	TRBV27	TRBJ2-7	.	CASSSPTRTAFYEQYF	TGTGCCAGCAGTTCACCGACCCGGACAGCCTTCTACGAGCAGTACTTC
.	TRBV2	TRBJ2-1	.	CASSVDNEQFF	TGTGCCAGCAGTGTCGACAATGAGCAGTTCTTC
.	TRBV20-1	TRBJ2-7	.	CSAREDYQQYF	TGCAGTGCTAGAGAGGACTATCAGCAGTACTTC
TRBD1	TRBV5-1	TRBJ1-2	few	CASSPRDSYGYTF	TGCGCCAGCAGCCCCCGGGACAGCTATGGCTACACCTTC
.	TRBV28	TRBJ1-1	once	CASSYTGTHGTTEAFF	TGTGCCAGCAGCTATACCGGGACCCACGGGACCACTGAAGCTTTCTTT
TRBD1	TRBV10-1	TRBJ2-5	.	CASQDRRYSETQYF	TGCGCCAGCCAGGACAGGAGATATTCCGAGACCCAGTACTTC
.	TRBV28	TRBJ2-5	.	CASSFGRVETQYF	TGTGCCAGCAGTTTTGGACGGGTGGAGACCCAGTACTTC
.	TRBV28	TRBJ1-1	.	CASMTVNTEAFF	TGTGCCAGCATGACAGTGAACACTGAAGCTTTCTTT
.	TRBV19	TRBJ2-7	.	CASSRTSASYEQYF	TGTGCCAGTAGCCGGACGTCCGCCTCCTACGAGCAGTACTTC
.	TRBV5-1	TRBJ2-2	.	CASSLASSTQNTGELFF	TGCGCCAGCAGCTTGGCTAGCTCGACGCAGAACACCGGGGAGCTGTTTTTT
.	TRBV21-1	TRBJ2-7	.	CASRKDREPYEQYF	TGTGCCAGCAGAAAGGACAGGGAACCCTACGAGCAGTACTTC
TRBD1	TRBV2	TRBJ2-3	.	CASSWTGAVTDTQYF	TGTGCCAGCAGTTGGACAGGGGCGGTGACAGATACGCAGTATTTT
TRBD1	TRBV27	TRBJ1-1	.	CASSDPSTGGSTEAFF	TGTGCCAGCAGTGACCCGTCGACAGGGGGGTCCACTGAAGCTTTCTTT
.	TRBV18	TRBJ1-2	.	CASSPVGGEGYTF	TGTGCCAGCTCACCCGTCGGGGGAGAGGGCTACACCTTC
.	TRBV13	TRBJ2-7	.	CASSPGRGREQYF	TGTGCCAGCTCACCCGGCAGGGGCCGGGAGCAGTACTTC
.	TRBV4-1	TRBJ1-5	.	CASSQVRGKNQPQHF	TGCGCCAGCAGCCAAGTCAGGGGCAAGAATCAGCCCCAGCATTTT